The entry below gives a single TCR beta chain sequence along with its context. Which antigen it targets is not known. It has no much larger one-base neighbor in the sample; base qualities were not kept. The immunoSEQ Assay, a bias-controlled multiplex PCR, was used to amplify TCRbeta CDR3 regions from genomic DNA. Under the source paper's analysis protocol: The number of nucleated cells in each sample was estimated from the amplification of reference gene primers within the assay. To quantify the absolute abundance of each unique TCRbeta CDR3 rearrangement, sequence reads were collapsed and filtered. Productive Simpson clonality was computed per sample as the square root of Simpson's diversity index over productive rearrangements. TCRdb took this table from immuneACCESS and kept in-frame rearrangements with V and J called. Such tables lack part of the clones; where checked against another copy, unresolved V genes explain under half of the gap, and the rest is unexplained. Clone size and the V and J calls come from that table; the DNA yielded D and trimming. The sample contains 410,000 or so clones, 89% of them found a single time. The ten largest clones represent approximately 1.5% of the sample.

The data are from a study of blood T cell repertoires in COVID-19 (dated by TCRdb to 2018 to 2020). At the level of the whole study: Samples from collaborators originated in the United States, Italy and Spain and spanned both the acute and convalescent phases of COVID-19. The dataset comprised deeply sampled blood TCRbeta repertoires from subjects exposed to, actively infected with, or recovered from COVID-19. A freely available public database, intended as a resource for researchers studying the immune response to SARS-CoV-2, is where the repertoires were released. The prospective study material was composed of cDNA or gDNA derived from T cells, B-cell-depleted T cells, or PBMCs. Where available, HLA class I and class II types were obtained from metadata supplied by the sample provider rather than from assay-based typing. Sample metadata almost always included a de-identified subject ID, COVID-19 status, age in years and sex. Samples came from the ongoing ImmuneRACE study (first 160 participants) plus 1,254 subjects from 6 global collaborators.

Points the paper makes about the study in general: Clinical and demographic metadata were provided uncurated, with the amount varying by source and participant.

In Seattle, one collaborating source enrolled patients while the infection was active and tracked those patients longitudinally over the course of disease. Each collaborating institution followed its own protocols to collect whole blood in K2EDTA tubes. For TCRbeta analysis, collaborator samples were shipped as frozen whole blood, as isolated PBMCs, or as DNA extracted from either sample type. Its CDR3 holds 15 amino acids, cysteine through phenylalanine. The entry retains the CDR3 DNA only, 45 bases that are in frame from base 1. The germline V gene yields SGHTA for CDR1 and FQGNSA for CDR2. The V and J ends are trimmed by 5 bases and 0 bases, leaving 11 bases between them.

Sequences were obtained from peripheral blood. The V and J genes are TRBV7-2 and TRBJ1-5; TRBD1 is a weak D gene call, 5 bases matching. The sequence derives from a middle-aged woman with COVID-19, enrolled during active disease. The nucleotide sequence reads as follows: TGTGCCAGCAGCCGGGGGATGCCTAGCAATCAGCCCCAGCATTTT. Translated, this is CASSRGMPSNQPQHF.